Listed below are T cell receptor beta chains from one sample, sequenced in a study of CD8+ T cells in alopecia areata. Method: immunoSEQ multiplex PCR; TCRdb's copy keeps in-frame clones and lacks some. This table has about 180,000 clones, about 55% appearing once. Material: CD8+ T cells sorted from blood, obtained at week 24, from a patient treated with tofacitinib. Receptors were obtained from a human donor with alopecia areata. Each CDR3 is given with its conserved first and last residue.

cdr3_aa v_call
CASSLVGTGSEAFF TRBV5-6
CASSGLLGETQYF TRBV6-5
CASSSAYDRLNEQFF TRBV5-6
CASSYRAAYNEQFF TRBV6-5
CSVEGLQGSALTSSTDTQYF TRBV29-1
CAWEVGGDGYTF TRBV30
CSAGDVGPYNEQFF TRBV29-1
CASSPNPGLAVSGELFF TRBV13
CASSNSATPTF TRBV11-2
CASSWSLAGELFF TRBV13
CASSLVQGEYNEQFF TRBV11-2
CSVEWAGYQETQYF TRBV29-1
CASSITFEAFF TRBV19